This T cell receptor beta chain appears in the sequencing data of a study of T cells in Graves' hyperthyroidism and ophthalmopathy. Study conclusions and caveats: The model anticipated ophthalmopathy a median approximately 6.6 months pre-onset.

The CDR3 regions of TCR beta were amplified from RNA transcripts. Initially, a first-round RT-PCR of the TCR CDR3 employed the HTBI primer set. From the multiplex PCR reads, TCRdb called clonotypes with MiXCR, one entry per CDR3 protein. The profile shows about 360,000 distinct CDR3 sequences, approximately 13% of them singletons. As to this clonotype: What it binds is unknown.

Exclusion of patients followed from uncontrolled infection, other autoimmune disease, pregnancy or lactation. The CDR3 runs 15 residues. V dropped 4 bases and J dropped 1 base, with 11 bases sitting between them. Germline V gene lookup returns CDR1 SGHVS and CDR2 FNYEAQ. The gene calls are TRBV7-6 and TRBJ2-1; the D call may be TRBD1 or TRBD2 (6 bases each). Source material: blood. The sequence was collected from a young woman with Graves' hyperthyroidism. The CDR3 spells CASSSRGESYNEQFF. Written as DNA, the CDR3 is TGTGCCAGCAGCTCAAGGGGGGAATCCTACAATGAGCAGTTCTTC. The full variable domain, in which reference TRBV7-6 and TRBJ2-1 provide the parts outside the CDR3, is GAGVSQSPRYKVTKRGQDVALRCDPISGHVSLYWYRQALGQGPEFLTYFNYEAQQDKSGLPNDRFSAERPEGSISTLTIQRTEQRDSAMYRCASSSRGESYNEQFFGPGTRLTVL.